The rows below give T cell receptor beta chains drawn from one sample of a study of patients and donors after allogeneic stem cell transplantation. TCRdb independently ran MiXCR on the RT-PCR reads; one entry per CDR3 protein. Here the sample spans fewer than 250,000 distinct CDR3 sequences, 13% to 15% being singletons. The sequencing input was blood, either unsorted or a sorted T cell fraction (not recorded which). These receptors came from a human donor who was either an allogeneic HSCT recipient or a stem cell or donor lymphocyte infusion donor (not recorded which). It is not recorded whose cells these are; they may come from a transplant donor. The CDR3 runs from the conserved cysteine through the conserved F or W. A D gene is named only where the DNA matches it firmly. The size field is filled for only some rows; it gives once, few, many or a size class.

CDR3nt: TGTGCCAGCAGTCAACAGGGGCAGAAGGAGCATTTT
CDR3aa: CASSQQGQKEHF
j_gene: TRBJ1-5
d_gene: TRBD1
abundance: many
v_gene: TRBV6-2/TRBV6-3

CDR3nt: TGTGCCATCAGAGCGGGACAGGGTTCGTACGAGCAGTACTTC
CDR3aa: CAIRAGQGSYEQYF
j_gene: TRBJ2-7
d_gene: TRBD1
abundance: few
v_gene: TRBV10-3

CDR3nt: TGTGCCAGCAGCTTATACGGGAGTGGGGAGCTGTTTTTT
CDR3aa: CASSLYGSGELFF
j_gene: TRBJ2-2
d_gene: -
abundance: many
v_gene: TRBV7-2

CDR3nt: TGTGCCAGCACCGAGGGTCGGAAGAACACTGAAGCTTTCTTT
CDR3aa: CASTEGRKNTEAFF
j_gene: TRBJ1-1
d_gene: -
abundance: -
v_gene: TRBV6-1

CDR3nt: TGTGCCAGCAGCGTAGAGGGGATCGATGGCTACACCTTC
CDR3aa: CASSVEGIDGYTF
j_gene: TRBJ1-2
d_gene: -
abundance: few
v_gene: TRBV9

CDR3nt: TGTGCCAGCAGTGTAGGACAGAACACTGAAGCTTTCTTT
CDR3aa: CASSVGQNTEAFF
j_gene: TRBJ1-1
d_gene: -
abundance: many
v_gene: TRBV2

CDR3nt: TGCAGTGCAGCGTCGATGGACAGGGGGCAAGGCGAGCAGTACTTC
CDR3aa: CSAASMDRGQGEQYF
j_gene: TRBJ2-7
d_gene: TRBD1
abundance: few
v_gene: TRBV20-1

CDR3nt: TGTGCCAGCAGTTTAAGGGGCCTCTCCTCTGGAAACACCATATATTTT
CDR3aa: CASSLRGLSSGNTIYF
j_gene: TRBJ1-3
d_gene: -
abundance: few
v_gene: TRBV12-3/TRBV12-4

CDR3nt: TGTGCCAGCAGCCATCAACCTGGTATAGGTTTCGAAGCTTTCTTT
CDR3aa: CASSHQPGIGFEAFF
j_gene: TRBJ1-1
d_gene: -
abundance: many
v_gene: TRBV5-5

CDR3nt: TGTGCCAGCACCGTCTTATCTGAAGCTTTCTTT
CDR3aa: CASTVLSEAFF
j_gene: TRBJ1-1
d_gene: -
abundance: -
v_gene: TRBV2

CDR3nt: TGTGCCAGCAGTAAGGTAGCGGGAGAATTCGGCGCAGATACGCAGTATTTT
CDR3aa: CASSKVAGEFGADTQYF
j_gene: TRBJ2-3
d_gene: TRBD2
abundance: once
v_gene: TRBV25-1

CDR3nt: TGTGCCAGCAGTTACGAAGGTTATAATTCACCCCTCCACTTT
CDR3aa: CASSYEGYNSPLHF
j_gene: TRBJ1-6
d_gene: -
abundance: -
v_gene: TRBV6-5

CDR3nt: TGTGCCAGCAGCGTAGGGACAGGGGGCGCGGGCACTGAAGCTTTCTTT
CDR3aa: CASSVGTGGAGTEAFF
j_gene: TRBJ1-1
d_gene: TRBD1
abundance: -
v_gene: TRBV9

CDR3nt: TGTGCCAGCAGCTTCCTGAATTCACCCCTCCACTTT
CDR3aa: CASSFLNSPLHF
j_gene: TRBJ1-6
d_gene: -
abundance: many
v_gene: TRBV5-6

CDR3nt: TGTGCCAGCAGCAAAGCGCCTGGGGGGTACGAGCAGTACTTC
CDR3aa: CASSKAPGGYEQYF
j_gene: TRBJ2-7
d_gene: -
abundance: -
v_gene: TRBV21-1

CDR3nt: TGTGCCAGCAATGTCCTTGGAGGTGGTAATTCACCCCTCCACTTT
CDR3aa: CASNVLGGGNSPLHF
j_gene: TRBJ1-6
d_gene: -
abundance: -
v_gene: TRBV6-1

CDR3nt: TGTGCCAGCAAAGTTCGGACCACCTACAATGAGCAGTTCTTC
CDR3aa: CASKVRTTYNEQFF
j_gene: TRBJ2-1
d_gene: -
abundance: few
v_gene: TRBV6-1

CDR3nt: TGTGCCAGCAGCGGCACGCTAGTTTCTGAGCAGTTCTTC
CDR3aa: CASSGTLVSEQFF
j_gene: TRBJ2-1
d_gene: -
abundance: -
v_gene: TRBV7-3

CDR3nt: TGTGCCAGCTCACCCACAGGGAACCAAGAGACCCAGTACTTC
CDR3aa: CASSPTGNQETQYF
j_gene: TRBJ2-5
d_gene: -
abundance: -
v_gene: TRBV18

CDR3nt: TGTGCCAGCCTGTGGGACCATCAGGACAGCTATGGCTACACCTTC
CDR3aa: CASLWDHQDSYGYTF
j_gene: TRBJ1-2
d_gene: -
abundance: many
v_gene: TRBV6-1

CDR3nt: TGCAGTGCTGGAGCCCCCGGAGCGGGAGACTACGAGCAGTACTTC
CDR3aa: CSAGAPGAGDYEQYF
j_gene: TRBJ2-7
d_gene: TRBD2
abundance: few
v_gene: TRBV20-1

CDR3nt: TGCGCCAGCAGCTTGGCCATTCCTAGCGGGGGTTTTAGAGAGACCCAGTACTTC
CDR3aa: CASSLAIPSGGFRETQYF
j_gene: TRBJ2-5
d_gene: TRBD2
abundance: -
v_gene: TRBV5-1

CDR3nt: TGTGCCAGCAGCAAACTCCCGGGACTAGCGGGAGGGGGTGAGCAGTTCTTC
CDR3aa: CASSKLPGLAGGGEQFF
j_gene: TRBJ2-1
d_gene: TRBD2
abundance: -
v_gene: TRBV5-5

CDR3nt: TGTGCCAGCAGCCAACCGGACAGGATTGCGGGGGAGCTGTTTTTT
CDR3aa: CASSQPDRIAGELFF
j_gene: TRBJ2-2
d_gene: TRBD1
abundance: few
v_gene: TRBV4-2